These T cell receptor beta chains were read from a single sample in a study of human T cells and chemical hapten exposure. TCRdb re-derived calls from the RACE reads in MiXCR, one entry per CDR3 protein. The repertoire has around 120,000 distinct CDR3 sequences, roughly 12% of them found once; the top ten carry roughly 2.8%. The source was whole blood, collected in connection with sensitization to the hapten diphenylcyclopropenone (DPC). The receptors shown here come from a young woman with alopecia areata. Some clones in this sample may be carry-over from other donors' samples. CDR3s include the opening cysteine and the closing phenylalanine or tryptophan. The D gene is left open where the match is weak. Clone size is stated in some rows and not others, as once, few, many or a class when expanded.

d_gene: .; abundance: many; v_gene: TRBV18; j_gene: TRBJ2-1; CDR3aa: CASSLARGPSSYNEQFF; CDR3nt: TGTGCCAGCTCACTGGCGCGGGGCCCGAGCTCCTACAATGAGCAGTTCTTC
d_gene: .; abundance: many; v_gene: TRBV6-6; j_gene: TRBJ2-4; CDR3aa: CASSNPRGGTKNIQYF; CDR3nt: TGTGCCAGCAGTAACCCACGCGGCGGGACCAAAAACATTCAGTACTTC
d_gene: .; abundance: few; v_gene: TRBV5-1; j_gene: TRBJ2-7; CDR3aa: CASSSLTFNSYEQYF; CDR3nt: TGCGCCAGCAGCTCCCTGACCTTCAACTCCTACGAGCAGTACTTC
d_gene: TRBD1; abundance: few; v_gene: TRBV20-1; j_gene: TRBJ1-2; CDR3aa: CSARDPTGKGYTF; CDR3nt: TGCAGTGCTAGAGACCCGACAGGGAAAGGCTACACCTTC
d_gene: .; abundance: few; v_gene: TRBV25-1; j_gene: TRBJ1-1; CDR3aa: CASTRSGNTEAFF; CDR3nt: TGTGCCAGCACCCGCTCCGGAAACACTGAAGCTTTCTTT
d_gene: .; abundance: .; v_gene: TRBV2; j_gene: TRBJ2-1; CDR3aa: CASSEDRDLSYNEQFF; CDR3nt: TGTGCCAGCAGTGAAGACCGGGACCTCTCCTACAATGAGCAGTTCTTC
d_gene: .; abundance: .; v_gene: TRBV6-2/TRBV6-3; j_gene: TRBJ2-1; CDR3aa: CASSSKLHYNEQFF; CDR3nt: TGTGCCAGCAGTTCAAAACTCCATTACAATGAGCAGTTCTTC
d_gene: .; abundance: few; v_gene: TRBV7-6; j_gene: TRBJ2-2; CDR3aa: CASSSLMGELFF; CDR3nt: TGTGCCAGCAGCTCCTTAATGGGGGAGCTGTTTTTT
d_gene: TRBD2; abundance: many; v_gene: TRBV7-6; j_gene: TRBJ2-6; CDR3aa: CASSPKGGGESGANVLTF; CDR3nt: TGTGCCAGCAGCCCCAAAGGCGGGGGGGAGTCTGGGGCCAACGTCCTGACTTTC
d_gene: .; abundance: few; v_gene: TRBV29-1; j_gene: TRBJ1-2; CDR3aa: CSVVSSDGYTF; CDR3nt: TGCAGCGTTGTTTCCTCAGATGGCTACACCTTC
d_gene: TRBD1; abundance: few; v_gene: TRBV2; j_gene: TRBJ2-7; CDR3aa: CASNADRRSYEQYF; CDR3nt: TGTGCCAGCAACGCGGACAGGAGGTCCTACGAGCAGTACTTC
d_gene: .; abundance: .; v_gene: TRBV15; j_gene: TRBJ1-1; CDR3aa: CATSLGKRYEAFF; CDR3nt: TGTGCCACCAGCCTGGGGAAGCGGTATGAAGCTTTCTTT
d_gene: TRBD2; abundance: .; v_gene: TRBV28; j_gene: TRBJ2-3; CDR3aa: CASTPGLAGYTDTQYF; CDR3nt: TGTGCCAGCACACCGGGACTAGCGGGGTACACAGATACGCAGTATTTT
d_gene: .; abundance: .; v_gene: TRBV9; j_gene: TRBJ2-1; CDR3aa: CASSEDFPSSYNEQFF; CDR3nt: TGTGCCAGCAGCGAGGACTTCCCCAGCTCCTACAATGAGCAGTTCTTC
d_gene: .; abundance: many; v_gene: TRBV6-2/TRBV6-3; j_gene: TRBJ1-6; CDR3aa: CASSTGGNSPLHF; CDR3nt: TGTGCCAGCAGTACGGGGGGTAATTCACCCCTCCACTTT
d_gene: .; abundance: .; v_gene: TRBV3-1; j_gene: TRBJ2-1; CDR3aa: CVSSQGQGYNEQFF; CDR3nt: TGTGTCAGCAGCCAAGGGCAGGGTTACAATGAGCAGTTCTTC
d_gene: TRBD2; abundance: many; v_gene: TRBV7-8; j_gene: TRBJ2-1; CDR3aa: CASSLARTSGGLNEQFF; CDR3nt: TGTGCCAGCAGCTTAGCGCGAACTAGCGGGGGGCTAAATGAGCAGTTCTTC
d_gene: .; abundance: many; v_gene: TRBV2; j_gene: TRBJ1-3; CDR3aa: CASLRDGRTGNTIYF; CDR3nt: TGTGCCAGCCTGAGGGACGGGCGGACTGGAAACACCATATATTTT
d_gene: .; abundance: few; v_gene: TRBV9; j_gene: TRBJ1-3; CDR3aa: CASSPRSVSGNTIYF; CDR3nt: TGTGCCAGCAGCCCGAGGTCCGTCTCTGGAAACACCATATATTTT
d_gene: TRBD1; abundance: few; v_gene: TRBV6-6; j_gene: TRBJ1-5; CDR3aa: CATEKGARGNQPQHF; CDR3nt: TGTGCCACGGAAAAGGGGGCGCGAGGCAATCAGCCCCAGCATTTT
d_gene: TRBD1; abundance: many; v_gene: TRBV2; j_gene: TRBJ1-1; CDR3aa: CASSVGTGGTEAFF; CDR3nt: TGTGCCAGCAGTGTGGGGACAGGGGGCACTGAAGCTTTCTTT
d_gene: TRBD1; abundance: .; v_gene: TRBV5-1; j_gene: TRBJ1-6; CDR3aa: CASSSENRGLSPLHF; CDR3nt: TGCGCCAGCAGCAGCGAGAACAGGGGGCTTTCACCCCTCCACTTT
d_gene: .; abundance: few; v_gene: TRBV6-6; j_gene: TRBJ2-5; CDR3aa: CASSYSLRETQYF; CDR3nt: TGTGCCAGCAGTTACTCTTTACGGGAGACCCAGTACTTC
d_gene: TRBD1; abundance: .; v_gene: TRBV18; j_gene: TRBJ2-5; CDR3aa: CASSPLTGGRRETQYF; CDR3nt: TGTGCCAGCTCACCATTGACAGGGGGCCGGAGAGAGACCCAGTACTTC
d_gene: .; abundance: many; v_gene: TRBV12-3/TRBV12-4; j_gene: TRBJ2-3; CDR3aa: CASASGADTQYF; CDR3nt: TGTGCCTCCGCCTCGGGCGCAGATACGCAGTATTTT